The 13 T cell receptor beta chains in this list originate from one sample, sequenced in a study of T-cell memory formation after mild COVID-19. Using its own MiXCR run on the 5' RACE reads, TCRdb lists one record per CDR3 protein. The table lists 250,000 to 300,000 distinct CDR3 sequences, roughly 15% of them singletons. The sample consisted of PBMCs or a T cell subset sorted from them (not recorded which). The origin of the receptors is a man aged 18 to 30 who had mild COVID-19 (a few samples of this study predate the infection). Cell type and time point are not known.

The chain carries TRBV5-1 and TRBJ2-5; a weak D match, TRBD1 (5 bases). The germline V and J ends were trimmed by 3 bases and 13 bases, with 19 bases remaining between them. This CDR3 has 13 residues. Per germline, CDR1 SGHRS and CDR2 YFSETQ. CDR3 nucleotides: TGCGCCAGCAGCTGGACAAGTGACGGATTCCGGTACTTC. This translates into CASSWTSDGFRYF.

At least ten counts were recorded for this clonotype. The chain uses TRBV3-1 and TRBJ2-1; D ambiguous. The germline CDR1 and CDR2 sequences are LGHDT and YNNKEL (reference sequence). The CDR3 contains 15 residues. V lost 3 bases and J 3 bases, leaving 12 bases between the germline ends. The CDR3 DNA follows: TGTGCCAGCAGCCATTACGGGCAGAGCTACAATGAGCAGTTCTTC. This translates into CASSHYGQSYNEQFF.

This chain joins TRBV11-1 and TRBJ2-7; D gene unclear. From germline, CDR1 is SGHAT and CDR2 FQDESV (reference sequence). V was cut by 2 bases and J by 1 base, with 12 bases left in between. The CDR3 runs to 15 residues. The CDR3 loop is CASSLRGDGSYEQYF. In DNA form, the CDR3 reads TGTGCCAGCAGCTTACGAGGTGATGGGTCCTACGAGCAGTACTTC.

This clonotype came up a few times. The CDR3 DNA sequence: TGTGCCAGCCTGGCCAGGACAGGGGTCAATGAGCAGTTCTTC. Translated, it gives CASLARTGVNEQFF. J is TRBJ2-1 and V is TRBV2, with 9 positions matching TRBD1. The germline V gene encodes CDR1 SNHLY and CDR2 FYNNEI. Germline trimming cut 8 bases from V and 6 bases from J; bases unmatched to any gene: 8. This CDR3 has 14 amino acids.

The sample holds many counts of this clonotype. CDR3 sequence: CASSQARDRVKETQYF. The CDR3 region has the DNA TGTGCCAGCAGCCAAGCTAGGGACAGGGTAAAAGAGACCCAGTACTTC. The chain employs TRBV3-2 and TRBJ2-5; whether TRBD1, the table's D call, matches the DNA was not checked. TRBV3-2 is described as a pseudogene. CDR3 size: 16 residues.

This clonotype was seen more than once but under ten times. The chain uses TRBV20-1 and TRBJ2-5, with 7 bases that match TRBD1. Germline V lookup: CDR1 DFQATT, CDR2 SNEGSKA (reference sequence). V trimming: 4 bases; J trimming: 0 bases; junction bases outside the gene matches: 5. The CDR3 has 14 amino acids. The DNA of the CDR3 is TGCAGTGCTACGAAGACAGGGAACCAAGAGACCCAGTACTTC. Encoded protein: CSATKTGNQETQYF.

The V gene is TRBV7-9, the J gene TRBJ2-7; a possible D gene is TRBD2 (5 bases). Looked up from germline, CDR1 is SEHNR and CDR2 is FQNEAQ (reference sequence). The CDR3 spans 13 residues. Trimming cost V 4 bases and J 5 bases, with 12 bases left between them. The CDR3: CASSWAGSHEQYV. DNA of the CDR3: TGTGCCAGCAGCTGGGCTGGGAGTCACGAGCAGTACGTC.

This clonotype has more than one count but fewer than ten. V is TRBV7-6 and J is TRBJ2-7, with TRBD2 matching over 13 bases. CDR1 SGHVS and CDR2 FNYEAQ come from the germline V gene. This CDR3 has 18 residues. J was trimmed by 2 bases and V by 1 base; bases with no gene match: 8. CDR3 in amino acids: CASSLGVGTSGAPYEQYF. CDR3 bases: TGTGCCAGCAGCTTAGGTGTGGGGACTAGCGGGGCCCCCTACGAGCAGTACTTC. The full variable domain, completed using reference TRBV7-6 and TRBJ2-7, is GAGVSQSPRYKVTKRGQDVALRCDPISGHVSLYWYRQALGQGPEFLTYFNYEAQQDKSGLPNDRFSAERPEGSISTLTIQRTEQRDSAMYRCASSLGVGTSGAPYEQYFGPGTRLTVT.

The chain employs TRBV11-2 and TRBJ2-7, with 7 bases identical to TRBD1. The CDR3 has 15 amino acids. V gave up 1 base and J gave up 5 bases; unmatched junction bases: 8. Germline assignment: CDR1 SGHAT and CDR2 FQNNGV. The CDR3 sequence is CASSLGGTDSHEQYF. The CDR3 coding sequence is TGTGCCAGCAGCTTAGGTGGGACAGACTCGCACGAGCAGTACTTC.

The chain carries TRBV19 and TRBJ2-7, with TRBD1 as a possible D gene (6 bases). This CDR3 region has 13 residues. Germline CDR1 and CDR2: LNHDA and SQIVND (reference sequence). The V end lost 3 bases, the J end lost 3 bases, and 9 bases lay between the germline ends. As DNA, the CDR3 is TGTGCCAGTAGTATTCAGGACAGCTACGAGCAGTACTTC. Its protein product is CASSIQDSYEQYF.

DNA of the CDR3: TGTGCCAGCAGCCTGTCGAACGAGAGACACCCCGGCACAGAGACCCAGTACTTC. Protein product: CASSLSNERHPGTETQYF. The rearrangement uses TRBV7-3 and TRBJ2-5; D remains ambiguous. Germline V gives CDR1 SGHTA, CDR2 FQGTGA. This CDR3 region has 18 residues. The germline V and J ends were trimmed by 5 bases and 4 bases, with 26 bases remaining between them.

This clonotype turned up a few times. This rearrangement joins TRBV7-2 to TRBJ2-4; D not resolved. Trimming removed 5 bases from V and 1 base from J, with 9 bases in between. Looked up from germline, CDR1 is SGHTA and CDR2 is FQGNSA. The CDR3 spans 14 residues. CDR3 sequence reads: CASSPTMAKNIQYF. The CDR3 DNA is TGTGCCAGCAGCCCAACCATGGCCAAAAACATTCAGTACTTC.

This chain uses TRBV7-8 with TRBJ2-5; D remains unclear. This CDR3 has 15 amino acids. V lost 7 bases and J lost 2, with 17 bases in between. Looked up from germline, CDR1 is SGHVS and CDR2 is FQNEAQ. CDR3 sequence reads: CASTPPSLAQETQYF. CDR3 DNA: TGTGCCAGCACCCCACCGTCTTTGGCACAAGAGACCCAGTACTTC.